Shown below are 22 T cell receptor beta chains from a single sample sequenced in a study of T-cell reconstitution after alpha-beta-depleted transplantation in children listed by TCRdb under 2016. Library generation was performed with PCR. Sequencing was performed on an Illumina HiSeq 2500. TCR libraries were prepared with molecular barcoding, using unique molecular identifiers to normalize TCRbeta repertoire quantification. The raw public reads went through TCRdb reprocessing: fastp at Q25, MiXCR clone calling, in-frame beta chains kept. When rows share a CDR3 protein, they turn into one entry using the most common DNA and genes. The sample table contains about 900,000 distinct CDR3 sequences; only one count was recorded for around 30% of them. The top ten clones comprise roughly 27% of the sample. Read against the paper, the sample's treatment or condition label means: allogeneic hematopoietic cell transplantation with graft depleted of TCRalphabeta T cells and CD19 B cells.

Source: PBMCs, mostly from graft donor cells, taken 360 days after TCRalphabeta/CD19-depleted stem cell transplant. The origin of the receptors is a boy under two years old who had a stem cell transplant for SCID, so the T cells may come from the graft donor.

The chain carries TRBV6-1 and TRBJ2-3; 9 bases agree with TRBD2. Germline V gene sequence: CDR1 MNHNS, CDR2 SASEGT. V lost 4 bases and J lost 2; bases outside the gene matches: 7. The CDR3 extends over 16 amino acids. CDR3 DNA: TGTGCCAGCAGTGCCCTGACTAGCGGAATCACAGATACGCAGTATTTT. Protein product: CASSALTSGITDTQYF.

This clonotype was found a few times. The chain employs TRBV13 and TRBJ2-3, with 10 bases that match TRBD1. The CDR3 length is 14 residues. Trimming took 3 bases from V and 6 from J; bases not matched to a gene: 3. Germline CDR1 PRHDT, CDR2 FYEKMQ (reference sequence). Written as DNA, the CDR3 is TGTGCCAGCAGCTTTGGGACAGGGGCTGATACGCAGTATTTT. This encodes CASSFGTGADTQYF.

This clonotype has more than one count but fewer than ten. The chain is built from TRBV29-1 and TRBJ2-6; TRBD2 might be the D (7 bases). V was shortened by 7 bases and J by 12 bases, with 28 bases between the two germline ends. This CDR3 region has 16 residues. Germline CDR1 is SQVTM and CDR2 is ANQGSEA. The CDR3 sequence: CSASDGGRIPTGVLTF. The CDR3 DNA sequence: TGCAGCGCCTCCGACGGGGGGCGCATTCCAACAGGCGTCCTGACTTTC.

The CDR3 sequence: CASTSGPRTIYEQYF. CDR3 DNA: TGCGCCAGCACGTCCGGGCCCCGCACGATCTACGAGCAGTACTTC. V is TRBV5-1 and J is TRBJ2-7, with D unclear. CDR1 and CDR2 from the germline V gene are SGHRS and YFSETQ. V was pared by 6 bases and J by 3 bases, with 19 bases between. This CDR3 region has 15 residues.

Worth noting for this clonotype: A read error may produce the germline difference seen at one junction end. The chain employs TRBV12-3 or TRBV12-4 and TRBJ2-7, with D perhaps TRBD1 (6 bases). The CDR3 totals 15 residues. The CDR3 sequence: CASSTGWGPRNEQCF. CDR3 DNA: TGTGCCAGCAGCACGGGATGGGGGCCGCGTAACGAGCAGTGCTTC.

J is TRBJ2-3 and V is TRBV4-1; the D gene could be TRBD1 or TRBD2 (5 bases each). Germline loops: CDR1 MGHRA, CDR2 YSYEKL. The ends were cut back, 0 bases at V and 4 bases at J, with 14 bases in the middle. The CDR3 sequence is 16 residues long. The CDR3 reads CASSQEGASRSDTQYF. CDR3 nucleotide sequence: TGCGCCAGCAGCCAAGAAGGGGCTAGCAGATCAGATACGCAGTATTTT.

This clonotype was seen a handful of times. The rearrangement uses TRBV5-6 and TRBJ2-4; 11 bases are shared with TRBD2. The V gene end was trimmed by 3 bases and the J gene end by 7 bases; junction bases not matched to a gene: 6. This CDR3 is built from 15 residues. The germline CDR1 and CDR2 sequences are SGHDT and YYEEEE. DNA for the CDR3: TGTGCCAGCAGCTCCCTAGCGGGGGGTATGAACATTCAGTACTTC. This sequence encodes CASSSLAGGMNIQYF.

The rearrangement joins TRBV6-2 or TRBV6-3 to TRBJ2-3, with 11 nucleotides matching TRBD1. With 8 bases clipped from V and 2 bases from J, the junction kept 6 bases outside the gene matches. The CDR3 spans 15 residues. The germline V gene encodes CDR1 MNHEY and CDR2 SVGEGT. In nucleotides, the CDR3 is TGTGCCAGCCTGGACAGGGGGCGTCCCACAGATACGCAGTATTTT. This gives the protein CASLDRGRPTDTQYF.

This chain uses TRBV29-1 with TRBJ2-1; D is unresolved. Deletions cut 4 bases from V and 10 bases from J, with 11 bases between. This CDR3 contains 11 residues. In germline, CDR1 is SQVTM, CDR2 ANQGSEA. This CDR3 reads CSVAVGPEQFF. The CDR3 nucleotides are TGCAGCGTTGCGGTTGGGCCCGAGCAGTTCTTC.

The chain combines TRBV3-1 with TRBJ2-5; no clear D gene. The CDR3 has 12 residues. CDR1 is LGHDT, CDR2 YNNKEL, per germline (reference sequence). The germline V and J ends were trimmed by 0 bases and 4 bases, with 3 bases remaining between them. The CDR3 spells CASSQDPETQYF. The DNA of the CDR3 is TGTGCCAGCAGCCAAGACCCAGAGACCCAGTACTTC.

In this sample, this clonotype turned up many times. The chain has TRBV7-6 and TRBJ2-3, with D unresolved. The V gene lost 4 bases and the J gene lost 4 bases, with 6 bases spanning the gap. Germline CDR1 and CDR2: SGHVS and FNYEAQ. The CDR3 is 12 amino acids. The CDR3 DNA reads TGTGCCAGCAGCTCCCTCCCAGATACGCAGTATTTT. Translating it yields CASSSLPDTQYF.

This clonotype turned up a few times. CDR3 protein: CASSRPNRLAGGQCSTDTQYF. DNA of the CDR3: TGTGCCAGCAGCCGCCCCAACAGGCTAGCGGGGGGCCAATGTAGCACAGATACGCAGTATTTT. V usage is TRBV14 and J usage is TRBJ2-3, with TRBD2 matching over 11 bases. The V segment lost 4 bases and the J segment 0 bases; nucleotides outside the gene matches: 18. The germline V gene has CDR1 SGHDN and CDR2 FVKESK. This CDR3 has 21 amino acids. The full variable domain, rest sourced from reference TRBV14 and TRBJ2-3, is EAGVTQFPSHSVIEKGQTVTLRCDPISGHDNLYWYRRVMGKEIKFLLHFVKESKQDESGMPNNRFLAERTGGTYSTLKVQPAELEDSGVYFCASSRPNRLAGGQCSTDTQYFGPGTRLTVL.

This clonotype has just a few counts. The V and J genes are TRBV20-1 and TRBJ1-5, with D perhaps TRBD1 (6 bases). CDR3 size: 14 residues. The V gene's germline CDR1 is DFQATT and CDR2 SNEGSKA (reference sequence). V lost 7 bases and J 0 bases, leaving 13 bases between the germline ends. CDR3 coding DNA: TGCAGTGGTGGAGGGGGGAATAGCAATCAGCCCCAGCATTTT. Translating gives CSGGGGNSNQPQHF.

The rearrangement links TRBV20-1 to TRBJ2-5, with 9 bases aligning to TRBD2. The CDR3 is 15 residues long. With V trimmed by 3 bases and J by 4 bases, 9 bases remained unmatched. Germline V lookup: CDR1 DFQATT, CDR2 SNEGSKA (reference sequence). CDR3 amino acids: CSASPARGGRETQYF. CDR3 sequence (DNA): TGCAGTGCTAGCCCCGCGCGGGGGGGCCGAGAGACCCAGTACTTC.

This clonotype came up many times. This sequence joins TRBV24-1 and TRBJ1-5; a weak D match, TRBD1 (5 bases). The V end was cut by 10 bases, the J end by 5 bases, with 17 bases between. This CDR3 is 14 amino acids long. Germline V gene lookup returns CDR1 KGHDR and CDR2 SFDVKD. The CDR3 region is CATSLTTGDQPQHF. In nucleotides, the CDR3 is TGTGCCACGAGCTTGACTACAGGAGATCAGCCCCAGCATTTT.

The V call is TRBV12-3 or TRBV12-4, the J call TRBJ2-3; the D is unclear. CDR3 length: 15 amino acids. V lost 9 bases and J 0 bases, leaving 16 bases between the germline ends. CDR3 loop: CASSFGVSSTDTQYF. The CDR3 DNA follows: TGTGCCAGTTCCTTCGGAGTATCTAGCACAGATACGCAGTATTTT.

The CDR3 here is CATFQDRKFSYEQYF. In DNA, the CDR3 is TGTGCCACCTTCCAGGACAGAAAATTCTCCTACGAGCAGTACTTC. The chain joins TRBV28 to TRBJ2-7; D perhaps matches TRBD1 (6 bases). The CDR3 spans 15 residues. V dropped 10 bases and J dropped 0 bases, with 19 bases sitting between them. Germline loops: CDR1 MDHEN, CDR2 SYDVKM.

The chain links TRBV20-1 to TRBJ2-3, with D tentatively TRBD2 (5 bases). The length of the CDR3 is 13 residues. Germline V gene sequence: CDR1 DFQATT, CDR2 SNEGSKA (reference sequence). V was clipped by 7 bases and J by 3 bases, with 14 bases between them. Here the CDR3 reads CSVGTRQTDTQYF. The CDR3 region has the DNA TGCAGTGTCGGTACTAGGCAAACAGATACGCAGTATTTT.

This clonotype was found a few times. The chain employs TRBV29-1 and TRBJ2-3; TRBD1 matches 9 bases. The germline V gene has CDR1 SQVTM and CDR2 ANQGSEA. This CDR3 has 14 amino acids. V shed 8 bases, J shed 2 bases, and the junction held 8 bases outside the gene matches. CDR3 in amino acids: CSLRQGGLTDTQYF. CDR3 coding DNA: TGCAGCTTAAGACAGGGGGGTCTCACAGATACGCAGTATTTT.

This rearrangement joins TRBV2 to TRBJ1-2; TRBD1 might be the D (5 bases). Germline values: CDR1 SNHLY, CDR2 FYNNEI. CDR3 length equals 13 residues. V lost 4 bases to trimming and J lost 2 bases, with 8 bases between them. CDR3: CASSGGRNYGYTF. As DNA, the CDR3 is TGTGCCAGCAGTGGGGGACGGAACTATGGCTACACCTTC.

This clonotype was picked up a small number of times. The J gene is TRBJ1-1, the V gene TRBV12-3 or TRBV12-4, with D tentatively TRBD1 (5 bases). Trimming pared 7 bases from V and 5 bases from J, leaving 20 bases between. This CDR3 comprises 15 residues. CDR3 sequence: CASTRPEQGLTEAFF. The CDR3 DNA reads as TGTGCCAGCACCCGACCGGAGCAGGGTCTTACTGAAGCTTTCTTT.

This clonotype was found once. V and J are TRBV5-1 and TRBJ1-1; D unresolved. The CDR3 loop spans 14 amino acids. The ends were cut back, 2 bases at V and 7 bases at J, with 15 bases in the middle. The germline V gene encodes CDR1 SGHRS and CDR2 YFSETQ. CDR3 protein: CASSLKIPVVEAFF. CDR3 DNA: TGCGCCAGCAGCTTAAAGATCCCGGTGGTTGAAGCTTTCTTT.